This is a list of T cell receptor beta chains from one sample in a study of Graves' ophthalmopathy and Graves' hyperthyroidism. A single record per CDR3 protein comes from TCRdb applying MiXCR to the multiplex PCR reads. In the table there are over 650,000 distinct CDR3 sequences, about 40% of which are singletons. The sample taken for sequencing was peripheral blood. The receptors derive from an adult man with Graves' ophthalmopathy. The CDR3 runs from the conserved cysteine through the conserved F or W. The D gene is left open where the match is weak. Clone size is not always given. Where it is, it says once, few, many or a class for expanded clones.

j_gene | v_gene | d_gene | abundance | CDR3nt | CDR3aa
TRBJ1-1 | TRBV12-3/TRBV12-4 | - | - | TGTGCCAGCAGTTTAATGCCGGGACGTCAAGCTTTCTTT | CASSLMPGRQAFF
TRBJ2-2 | TRBV29-1 | - | - | TGCAGCGTTGTGGGAGACACCGGGGAGCTGTTTTTT | CSVVGDTGELFF
TRBJ1-5 | TRBV19 | - | few | TGTGCCAGTAGTGGTCAGGGGTCCTCGGGTTATAGCAATCAGCCCCAGCATTTT | CASSGQGSSGYSNQPQHF
TRBJ2-7 | TRBV25-1 | - | many | TGTGCCAGCAGTGACGGGAGACTGTCCTACGAGCAGTACTTC | CASSDGRLSYEQYF
TRBJ1-5 | TRBV19 | TRBD1 | - | TGTGCCAGTAGTCACCTGGGACAGGGCAGCAATCAGCCCCAGCATTTT | CASSHLGQGSNQPQHF
TRBJ1-2 | TRBV12-3/TRBV12-4 | - | - | TGTGCCAGCAGTTTACCCCAGGGTGCCTTAGGGGGAGGCTACACCTTC | CASSLPQGALGGGYTF
TRBJ2-6 | TRBV7-2 | - | - | TGTGCCAGCAGCTTCGGACAGGGGGCCAACGTCCTGACTTTC | CASSFGQGANVLTF
TRBJ1-1 | TRBV12-3/TRBV12-4 | - | many | TGTGCCAGCAGTTTACCCGTGAACACTGAAGCTTTCTTT | CASSLPVNTEAFF
TRBJ2-5 | TRBV20-1 | - | many | TGCAGTGCTAGAGATCCGTTGACCGGGGAGACCCAGTACTTC | CSARDPLTGETQYF
TRBJ1-1 | TRBV29-1 | - | many | TGCAGCGTTGAAGTCGGGGGTAGAAACACTGAAGCTTTCTTT | CSVEVGGRNTEAFF
TRBJ2-6 | TRBV7-6 | - | many | TGTGCCAGCAGCTTCGGACGGCTCTCTGGGGCCAACGTCCTGACTTTC | CASSFGRLSGANVLTF
TRBJ2-5 | TRBV12-3/TRBV12-4 | TRBD1 | many | TGTGCCAGCAGTGGGACAGGGAGAGGGTCCCCAGAGACCCAGTACTTC | CASSGTGRGSPETQYF
TRBJ2-7 | TRBV11-1 | TRBD1 | - | TGTGCCAGCAGCATGCTACAGGGGGAAGGATACGAGCAGTACTTC | CASSMLQGEGYEQYF
TRBJ2-5 | TRBV19 | - | - | TGTGCCAGTAGTATGGGAACAGTAGAGACCCAGCACTTC | CASSMGTVETQHF
TRBJ2-5 | TRBV5-8 | TRBD2 | - | TGTGCCAGCAACCTAGCGGGAGGAAAGGAGACCCAGTACTTC | CASNLAGGKETQYF
TRBJ1-1 | TRBV7-9 | - | many | TGTGCCAGCAGCCCCCGGACGCGTATGAACACTGAAGCTTTCTTT | CASSPRTRMNTEAFF
TRBJ2-3 | TRBV25-1 | TRBD2 | - | TGTGCCAGCAGTGAATCTAGCGGGGTACTCACAGATACGCAGTATTTT | CASSESSGVLTDTQYF
TRBJ1-1 | TRBV27 | - | few | TGTGCCAGCAGCCGTTATTCCGGGGACACTGAAGCTTTCTTT | CASSRYSGDTEAFF
TRBJ2-7 | TRBV2 | TRBD2 | - | TGTGCCAGCAGCGACCCCGGGCGGGAGTCTTTCTACGAGCAGTACTTC | CASSDPGRESFYEQYF
TRBJ2-5 | TRBV25-1 | - | - | TGTGCCAGCAGTGAGGAGGGACCTATAGAGACCCAGTACTTC | CASSEEGPIETQYF
TRBJ1-5 | TRBV5-1 | - | many | TGCGCCAGCAGCTTGCGGGGGGATAGCAATCAGCCCCAGCATTTT | CASSLRGDSNQPQHF
TRBJ1-1 | TRBV6-1 | - | - | TGTGCCAGCAGTGAGGGAGTGGGGACTGGAGCTTTCTTT | CASSEGVGTGAFF
TRBJ2-5 | TRBV20-1 | - | - | TGCAGTGTTTGGCGGTTGGAGACCCAGTACTTC | CSVWRLETQYF
TRBJ1-2 | TRBV14 | - | - | TGTGCCAGCAGCCTGCGCGAGGCCGGGACCCAGGGTGGCTACACCTTC | CASSLREAGTQGGYTF
TRBJ1-5 | TRBV2 | - | - | TGTGCCAGCACTTCCGGGGGCGGTCAGCCCCAGCATTTT | CASTSGGGQPQHF
TRBJ2-5 | TRBV20-1 | TRBD1 | - | TGCAGCGGAATCGGGACAGTAGAGACCCAGTACTTC | CSGIGTVETQYF
TRBJ2-2 | TRBV6-6 | - | few | TGTGCCAGCAGTTACCTGAAGCCGAGGGACACCGGGGAGCTGTTTTTT | CASSYLKPRDTGELFF
TRBJ1-4 | TRBV2 | TRBD1 | many | TGTGCCAGCAGTGAATCCAGGGGGGGAGAAAAACTGTTTTTT | CASSESRGGEKLFF
TRBJ1-1 | TRBV5-1 | - | many | TGCGCCAGCAGCTTGGGGCTACGTAGGGACACTGAAGCTTTCTTT | CASSLGLRRDTEAFF
TRBJ2-7 | TRBV2 | - | many | TGTGCCAGCAGGGAACCCTCCTACGAGCAGTACTTC | CASREPSYEQYF
TRBJ1-3 | TRBV19 | - | - | TGTGCCAGTAGCAGGGGATCCTATGGAAACACCATATATTTT | CASSRGSYGNTIYF
TRBJ2-7 | TRBV7-9 | - | many | TGTGCCAGCAGCCAGGGGCGGGGACCCTACGAGCAGTACTTC | CASSQGRGPYEQYF
TRBJ1-5 | TRBV11-2 | - | many | TGTGCCAGCAGTTTAGGGGAAGGACAGCCCCAGCATTTT | CASSLGEGQPQHF
TRBJ1-3 | TRBV7-6 | - | - | TGTGCCAGCAGTGTGCAGGGGATAGGCGGAAACACCATATATTTT | CASSVQGIGGNTIYF
TRBJ2-5 | TRBV13 | - | many | TGTGCCAGCAGCTTAAATCCGTTAGAGACCCAGTACTTC | CASSLNPLETQYF
TRBJ1-6 | TRBV4-1 | - | many | TGCGCCAGCAGCCATACCGGGCCCATCTCACCCCTCCACTTT | CASSHTGPISPLHF
TRBJ1-2 | TRBV19 | - | many | TGTGCCAGTAGTACACAAGAGGGCTATGGCTACACCTTC | CASSTQEGYGYTF
TRBJ2-5 | TRBV5-4 | - | many | TGTGCCAGCAGCTTGTCGCAACAGCAAGAGACCCAGTACTTC | CASSLSQQQETQYF